Given below is one T cell receptor beta chain in context. Its antigen is currently unknown. The data belong to a study of post-analysis software for immune sequencing data. Study results and caveats: Strong same-batch co-clustering of samples appeared with F measure clustering. Five or six TRBV segments, including TRBV5-6, TRBV5-1 and TRBV20-1, were more frequent in patients than controls. Significantly decreased normalized Chao1 diversity was recorded for multiple sclerosis patients relative to controls.

Unique molecular identifiers were built into the TCR beta cDNA libraries. Starting from roughly 1.1 to 9.2 million T cells, the study yielded 450,000 to 500,000 cDNA molecules. TCRdb reprocessed the PCR reads via MiXCR and lists one record per CDR3 protein. The table shows hundreds of thousands of distinct CDR3 sequences, with less than 35% occurring only once. V dropped 1 base and J dropped 10 bases, with 11 bases sitting between them. The CDR3 is 13 residues long. The germline V gene encodes CDR1 MGHRA and CDR2 YSYEKL. The TCR comes from a girl between 10 and 17 years old with multiple sclerosis. Sample: blood. The chain carries TRBV4-1 and TRBJ2-1; D gene unclear. The CDR3 DNA reads TGCGCCAGCAGCCAAGGCGCCTATGGGGAGCAGTTCTTC. Amino acids: CASSQGAYGEQFF.